These T cell receptor beta chains were read from a single sample in a study of T-cell memory formation after mild COVID-19. Via MiXCR, TCRdb re-called the 5' RACE reads, giving one row per CDR3 protein. The sample lists 240,000 or so distinct CDR3 sequences, 8% to 10% seen once, with 20% to 25% in the top ten. The specimen was PBMCs or a T cell subset sorted from them (not recorded which). The receptors stem from a man aged 18 to 29 who had mild COVID-19 (a few samples of this study predate the infection). Cell type and time point are not known. Each CDR3 is given with its conserved first and last residue. A D gene is named only where the DNA matches it firmly. Clone size is stated in some rows and not others, as once, few, many or a class when expanded.

abundance	d_gene	j_gene	v_gene	CDR3nt	CDR3aa
-	-	TRBJ2-3	TRBV7-3	TGTGCCAGCAGCTTTGGGGGGCGATACACAGATACGCAGTATTTT	CASSFGGRYTDTQYF
few	-	TRBJ2-6	TRBV9	TGTGCCAGCAGAACGTCTGGGGCCAACGTCCTGACTTTC	CASRTSGANVLTF
-	-	TRBJ2-7	TRBV20-1	TGCAGTGCTACCAAGTGGCAAAAGTTTTCCCTTAGGTACGAGCAGTACTTC	CSATKWQKFSLRYEQYF
many	-	TRBJ2-2	TRBV5-1	TGCGCCAGCAGCTTGGACAGGGTTATCACCGGGGAGCTGTTTTTT	CASSLDRVITGELFF
-	TRBD2	TRBJ2-2	TRBV4-1	TGCGCCAGCAGCCGCTTAGCGGGGGCGAACACCGGGGAGCTGATTTTT	CASSRLAGANTGELIF
many	TRBD1	TRBJ1-5	TRBV7-9	TGTGCCAGCAGCTTGGGACAGTCCAATCAGCCCCAGCATTTT	CASSLGQSNQPQHF
many	TRBD1	TRBJ1-5	TRBV7-9	TGTGCCAGCAGCTTATCTACAGGGGATCAGCCCCAGCATTTT	CASSLSTGDQPQHF
many	TRBD1	TRBJ2-4	TRBV10-2	TGCGCCAGCAGCCTTGACAGGGGGGAAAACATTCAGTACTTC	CASSLDRGENIQYF
-	-	TRBJ2-3	TRBV11-2	TGTGCCAGCAGCTTACCGCCATCATCGGTTGGGTTGACAGATACGCAGTATTTT	CASSLPPSSVGLTDTQYF
few	-	TRBJ2-1	TRBV7-2	TGTGCCAGCAGCACATCCAGGGGGGTCAATGAGCAGTTCTTC	CASSTSRGVNEQFF
few	-	TRBJ1-5	TRBV27	TGTGCCAGCTCAGACAGGTATGGCAATCAGCCCCAGCATTTT	CASSDRYGNQPQHF
few	TRBD1	TRBJ1-5	TRBV15	TGTGCCACCAGCAGCAGGGACAGGGGTCAGCCCCAGCATTTT	CATSSRDRGQPQHF
many	-	TRBJ1-2	TRBV11-2	TGTGCCAGCAGCTTACGGCCGGACGGGCTAGTTGGCTACACCTTC	CASSLRPDGLVGYTF
many	TRBD1	TRBJ2-2	TRBV5-1	TGCGCCAGCAGCTTGCCAGGGGGAAACACCGGGGAGCTGTTTTTT	CASSLPGGNTGELFF
-	-	TRBJ2-1	TRBV7-8	TGTGCCAGAAGCTTAGCCGATGAGCAGTTCTTC	CARSLADEQFF
-	TRBD1	TRBJ1-6	TRBV5-1	TGCGCCAGCAGCGGTGGACAGGGTGTAAATTCACCCCTCCACTTT	CASSGGQGVNSPLHF
few	TRBD1	TRBJ1-2	TRBV11-2	TGTGCCAGCAGCTTAGCGACAGGGATTACTAATGGCTACACCTTC	CASSLATGITNGYTF
-	-	TRBJ2-2	TRBV10-3	TGTGCCATCAGTGTAAACAGGGAACCCGGGGAGCTGTTTTTT	CAISVNREPGELFF
few	-	TRBJ1-1	TRBV7-9	TGTGCCAGCAGCCGGTCGTCGGCGGACACTGAAGCTTTCTTT	CASSRSSADTEAFF
-	TRBD2	TRBJ2-3	TRBV11-2	TGTGCCAGCAGCAAATCTGTTAGCGGGGGGCCTGGGACAGATACGCAGTATTTT	CASSKSVSGGPGTDTQYF
many	-	TRBJ2-1	TRBV5-1	TGCGCCAGCAGCTTGTTGACGGCGAGCTCCTACAATGAGCAGTTCTTC	CASSLLTASSYNEQFF
-	-	TRBJ1-6	TRBV6-5	TGTGCCAGCAGACCCAGGGGCCTTGACTCACCCCTCCACTTT	CASRPRGLDSPLHF
many	-	TRBJ1-1	TRBV6-5	TGTGCCAGCAGTTACTACCCCCGCACTGAAGCTTTCTTT	CASSYYPRTEAFF
few	-	TRBJ1-3	TRBV9	TGTGCCAGCAGCGTAGTAGGGTACGGAAACACCATATATTTT	CASSVVGYGNTIYF
-	-	TRBJ1-5	TRBV18	TGTGCCAGCTCACCTGGGCGCAATCAGCCCCAGCATTTT	CASSPGRNQPQHF
few	-	TRBJ1-6	TRBV9	TGTGCCAGCAGCACCACGCCTCGGGCGAATATGTCACCCCTCCACTTT	CASSTTPRANMSPLHF
-	-	TRBJ2-1	TRBV4-1	TGCGCCAGCAGCCCCCCGACCGCTCCTGAGCAGTTCTTC	CASSPPTAPEQFF
-	-	TRBJ1-5	TRBV7-9	TGTGCCAGCAGCTTAGGCGCGGTCCCGTGGCCCCAGCATTTT	CASSLGAVPWPQHF
few	-	TRBJ2-5	TRBV12-3/TRBV12-4	TGTGCCAGCAGCGATGGGGAGACCCAGTACTTC	CASSDGETQYF
few	-	TRBJ1-6	TRBV6-2/TRBV6-3	TGTGCCAGCAGTTACATCGAGGGAAGCTCACCCCTCCACTTT	CASSYIEGSSPLHF
few	-	TRBJ2-3	TRBV20-1	TGCAGTGCTAGAGGGGTGCGCACAGATACGCAGTATTTT	CSARGVRTDTQYF
-	TRBD1	TRBJ2-3	TRBV3-1	TGTGCCAGCAGCCTCATGGGGGACAGGGGGCAGGATACGCAGTATTTT	CASSLMGDRGQDTQYF
few	TRBD2	TRBJ2-2	TRBV29-1	TGCAGCAGTACCGGGGGGGCTGGCGGGGAGCTGTTTTTT	CSSTGGAGGELFF
many	-	TRBJ1-6	TRBV7-2	TGTGCCAGCAGCTTACAGGCAGTAAGGGGGGCCGCGGATAATTCACCCCTCCACTTT	CASSLQAVRGAADNSPLHF
many	-	TRBJ2-1	TRBV11-2	TGTGCCAGCAGCTTAGTGGTAGGGGCCGATAATGAGCAGTTCTTC	CASSLVVGADNEQFF
-	TRBD2	TRBJ2-1	TRBV12-3/TRBV12-4	TGTGCCAGCAGTTTAGGAGGGAGGGTTGAGCAGTTCTTC	CASSLGGRVEQFF
-	TRBD2	TRBJ2-5	TRBV7-3	TGTGCCAGCAGCCCCCGAGGGACTAGCGGGGAACAAGAGACCCAGTACTTC	CASSPRGTSGEQETQYF
few	-	TRBJ1-6	TRBV20-1	TGCAGTGCTAGCCCAGGGTGGTTTAATTCACCCCTCCACTTT	CSASPGWFNSPLHF
many	TRBD1	TRBJ2-7	TRBV20-1	TGCAGTGCTGCCCAAGGGACAGGGGTAACCTACGAGCAGTACTTC	CSAAQGTGVTYEQYF
many	-	TRBJ1-1	TRBV10-3	TGTGCCATCAGTGGGGGGCAGGGAGGGACTGAAGCTTTCTTT	CAISGGQGGTEAFF
few	-	TRBJ2-3	TRBV19	TGTGCCAGTAGGGGTAGGGGAGCAGATACGCAGTATTTT	CASRGRGADTQYF
-	-	TRBJ2-3	TRBV18	TGTGCCAGCTCAGTCACCACAGATACGCAGTATTTT	CASSVTTDTQYF
few	TRBD1	TRBJ1-2	TRBV12-3/TRBV12-4	TGTGCCAGCAGCTACGACAGGGTTGACGGCTACACCTTC	CASSYDRVDGYTF
-	-	TRBJ2-3	TRBV5-1	TGCGCCAGCAGCGCCGGGGGTACCAGCACAGATACGCAGTATTTT	CASSAGGTSTDTQYF